Shown below are 21 T cell receptor beta chains from a single sample sequenced in a study of technical replicates of blood from a few donors. Profiling relied on immunoSEQ multiplex PCR, and the TCRdb table lists in-frame clones only, not all of them. The sample records tens of thousands of clones, roughly 89% being singletons. Sequencing input: T cells isolated from PBMCs. Receptors were obtained from a human donor in good health. Some clones in this sample may be carry-over from other donors' samples.

The chain joins TRBV7-9 to TRBJ2-7; tentatively, D is TRBD2 (5 bases). The germline CDR1 and CDR2 sequences are SEHNR and FQNEAQ (reference sequence). The CDR3 contains 13 residues. The germline V and J ends were trimmed by 5 bases and 5 bases, with 13 bases remaining between them. The CDR3 nucleotides are TGTGCCAGCAGCCGAACTAGTACCCACGAGCAGTACTTC. As protein: CASSRTSTHEQYF.

This clone was seen once. The V call is TRBV19, the J call TRBJ2-7; tentatively, D is TRBD2 (5 bases). The CDR3 spans 15 residues. V lost 3 bases and J 2 bases, leaving 14 bases between the germline ends. CDR1 is LNHDA and CDR2 is SQIVND in the germline V gene (reference sequence). CDR3: CASSMSPATTYEQYF. The CDR3 DNA reads as TGTGCCAGTAGTATGTCTCCAGCGACTACCTACGAGCAGTACTTC. Filled out from reference TRBV19 and TRBJ2-7, the complete variable domain reads DGGITQSPKYLFRKEGQNVTLSCEQNLNHDAMYWYRQDPGQGLRLIYYSQIVNDFQKGDIAEGYSVSREKKESFPLTVTSAQKNPTAFYLCASSMSPATTYEQYFGPGTRLTVT.

This chain joins TRBV9 and TRBJ2-1, with D unresolved. CDR1 is SGDLS, CDR2 YYNGEE, per germline. V was trimmed by 1 base and J by 5 bases, leaving 13 bases between them. The CDR3 loop spans 15 amino acids. As DNA, the CDR3 is TGTGCCAGCAGCGTATCAGGCAGTCCTGACAATGAGCAGTTCTTC. Protein: CASSVSGSPDNEQFF.

The chain has TRBV28 and TRBJ2-5; TRBD1 matches 10 bases. This CDR3 has 14 residues. Germline CDR1 MDHEN, CDR2 SYDVKM. V lost 6 bases to trimming and J lost 4 bases; unmatched junction nucleotides: 5. In DNA form, the CDR3 reads TGTGCCAGCAGGACAGGGGGCCAAGGAGAGACCCAGTACTTC. Translating it yields CASRTGGQGETQYF.

The J gene is TRBJ2-5, the V gene TRBV7-2; 7 nucleotides match TRBD2. V lost 0 bases and J lost 4; bases outside the gene matches: 2. The CDR3 has 14 residues. Germline V gene sequence: CDR1 SGHTA, CDR2 FQGNSA. For the CDR3, the DNA is TGTGCCAGCAGCTTAGCAGGGAGGGGAGAGACCCAGTACTTC. As protein: CASSLAGRGETQYF.

This rearrangement joins TRBV7-6 to TRBJ2-2, with D maybe TRBD1 (6 bases). This CDR3 region has 16 residues. Germline assignment: CDR1 SGHVS and CDR2 FNYEAQ. The V end was cut by 3 bases, the J end by 7 bases, with 18 bases between. CDR3 in amino acids: CASSFPGQLMSGELFF. In DNA form, the CDR3 reads TGTGCCAGCAGCTTCCCAGGACAGCTCATGAGCGGGGAGCTGTTTTTT.

V gene TRBV9 combines with J gene TRBJ2-7; 9 nucleotides align to TRBD2. CDR1 SGDLS and CDR2 YYNGEE come from the germline V gene. Trimming removed 4 bases from V and 3 bases from J; junction bases left unmatched: 11. The CDR3 has 16 residues. The CDR3 here is CASSFSEREVIYEQYF. CDR3 in DNA: TGTGCCAGCAGCTTCTCTGAGCGGGAGGTTATCTACGAGCAGTACTTC.

The rearrangement links TRBV9 to TRBJ1-1; 7 positions match TRBD1. Trimming at V came to 4 bases and at J to 11 bases, leaving 11 bases not matched to a gene. The germline V gene has CDR1 SGDLS and CDR2 YYNGEE. The CDR3 is made up of 13 amino acids. This CDR3 reads CASSPEGAVGAFF. CDR3 bases: TGTGCCAGCAGCCCGGAGGGGGCCGTTGGGGCTTTCTTT.

The rearrangement links TRBV7-9 to TRBJ2-1, with D unclear. V lost 4 bases and J lost 10, with 11 bases in between. CDR1 and CDR2 (germline): SEHNR, FQNEAQ (reference sequence). The CDR3 consists of 12 residues. The CDR3 loop reads CASSSSRPEQFF. The CDR3 region has the DNA TGTGCCAGCAGCTCCTCGCGCCCCGAGCAGTTCTTC.

This rearrangement joins TRBV30 to TRBJ2-2; 9 nucleotides align to TRBD2. Germline lookup yields CDR1 GTSNPN and CDR2 SVGIG (reference sequence). The CDR3 length is 18 residues. The junction had 18 bases not matched to a gene; V was cut back by 5 bases and J by 5 bases. The CDR3 nucleotides are TGTGCCTGGGGTCCTTTGACAACCGGGACTAGCAGGACCGGGGAGCTGTTTTTT. As protein: CAWGPLTTGTSRTGELFF.

V and J are TRBV7-9 and TRBJ1-2, with 8 nucleotides matching TRBD1. From germline, CDR1 is SEHNR and CDR2 FQNEAQ (reference sequence). This CDR3 comprises 15 residues. J was trimmed by 9 bases and V by 5 bases; bases with no gene match: 14. Here the CDR3 reads CASSRIETGDESYTF. In nucleotides, the CDR3 is TGTGCCAGCAGCCGAATTGAGACAGGGGACGAGAGCTACACCTTC.

This chain joins TRBV6-1 and TRBJ1-3, with 8 bases aligning to TRBD1. Germline V lookup: CDR1 MNHNS, CDR2 SASEGT. V was pared by 10 bases and J by 3 bases, with 8 bases of the junction left unmatched. CDR3 length equals 14 residues. The CDR3 nucleotides read TGTGCCACCGGAGACAGGGGTCGTGGAAACACCATATATTTT. Residues: CATGDRGRGNTIYF.

The CDR3 DNA reads TGTGCCAGCTCAACAGCTGGGGCCAACGTCCTGACTTTC. Amino acids: CASSTAGANVLTF. The chain has TRBV27 and TRBJ2-6; D unresolved. Deletions cut 8 bases from V and 2 bases from J, with 7 bases between. Germline CDR1 and CDR2: MNHEY and SMNVEV (reference sequence). The CDR3 is 13 amino acids.

The chain employs TRBV30 and TRBJ1-5; 10 nucleotides line up with TRBD1. Germline V lookup: CDR1 GTSNPN, CDR2 SVGIG (reference sequence). Trimming cost V 1 base and J 2 bases; bases outside gene matches: 2. CDR3 length equals 15 residues. In DNA form, the CDR3 reads TGTGCCTGGAGTGGACAGGGGGCCGGCAATCAGCCCCAGCATTTT. Amino acid sequence: CAWSGQGAGNQPQHF.

The sample holds a few counts of this clone. The rearrangement uses TRBV29-1 and TRBJ1-1; D uncertain. V was pared by 4 bases and J by 6 bases, with 6 bases between. CDR3 length: 10 amino acids. Germline CDR1 and CDR2: SQVTM and ANQGSEA. The CDR3 spells CSVALAEAFF. The CDR3 coding sequence is TGCAGCGTTGCTCTTGCTGAAGCTTTCTTT.

CDR3 nucleotide sequence: TGCAGCGCAGCCCAAGGGACAGGGTACCGCGAGCAGTACTTC. Its translation: CSAAQGTGYREQYF. V gene TRBV29-1 combines with J gene TRBJ2-7; 9 bases line up with TRBD1. CDR3 length: 14 residues. Germline CDR1 SQVTM, CDR2 ANQGSEA. The J segment lost 6 bases and the V segment lost 7 bases, leaving 13 bases of the junction unmatched.

This chain joins TRBV19 and TRBJ2-1; D call uncertain. Germline loops: CDR1 LNHDA, CDR2 SQIVND (reference sequence). The ends were cut back, 7 bases at V and 7 bases at J, with 8 bases in the middle. The CDR3 contains 11 residues. CDR3 nucleotides: TGTGCCAGTACCTACTTGAATGAGCAGTTCTTC. Residues: CASTYLNEQFF.

The genes are TRBV18 and TRBJ2-1; D perhaps matches TRBD2 (6 bases). V was pared by 0 bases and J by 0 bases, with 6 bases between. This CDR3 is 15 amino acids long. Germline CDR1 reads KGHSH; CDR2 reads LQKENI. The CDR3 nucleotides read TGTGCCAGCTCACCACCGGGGGGCTCCTACAATGAGCAGTTCTTC. Its translation is CASSPPGGSYNEQFF.

The chain joins TRBV5-1 to TRBJ1-4, with D hard to call. The germline CDR1 and CDR2 sequences are SGHRS and YFSETQ. V shed 0 bases and J shed 4 bases, with 7 bases lying between them. CDR3 length: 14 residues. The CDR3 bases are TGCGCCAGCAGCTTGGGTGCCGGTAATGAAAAACTGTTTTTT. Translated, it gives CASSLGAGNEKLFF.

In its sample, this clone was seen a few times. The chain combines TRBV2 with TRBJ1-2; perhaps TRBD1 as D (5 bases). Trimming shortened V by 6 bases and J by 6 bases, and 8 bases separated the two germline ends. This CDR3 has 11 amino acids. The germline gives CDR1 SNHLY, CDR2 FYNNEI. CDR3 region: CASRTVDGYTF. CDR3 coding DNA: TGTGCCAGCAGGACAGTAGATGGCTACACCTTC.

This clone was observed a few times. This rearrangement joins TRBV5-1 to TRBJ2-2; D not certain. The CDR3 has 16 residues. V was clipped by 2 bases and J by 6 bases, with 17 bases between them. CDR1 is SGHRS and CDR2 is YFSETQ in the germline V gene. CDR3 in amino acids: CASSLESPSGPGELFF. Here the CDR3 DNA reads TGCGCCAGCAGCTTAGAGAGCCCCTCGGGTCCCGGGGAGCTGTTTTTT.